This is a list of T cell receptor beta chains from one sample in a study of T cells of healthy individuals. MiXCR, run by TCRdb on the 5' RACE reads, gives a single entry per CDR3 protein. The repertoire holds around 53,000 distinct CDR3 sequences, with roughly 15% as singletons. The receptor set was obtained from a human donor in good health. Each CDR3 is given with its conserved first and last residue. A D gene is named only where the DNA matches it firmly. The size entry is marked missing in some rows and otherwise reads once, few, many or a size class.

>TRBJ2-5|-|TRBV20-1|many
TGCAGTGCCCCCGGGGCTAGCCGGGAGACCCAGTACTTC
CSAPGASRETQYF
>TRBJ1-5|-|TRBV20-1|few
TGCAGTGCTAATCCAGGGTCAGGGCAGCCCCAGCATTTT
CSANPGSGQPQHF
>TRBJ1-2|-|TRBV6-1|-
TGTGCCAGCAGGGAAGAGGGGTATGGCTACACCTTC
CASREEGYGYTF
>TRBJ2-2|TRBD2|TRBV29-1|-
TGCAGCGTTTTCGGACCTAGCGGGGTCTTTTCCGGGGAGCTGTTTTTT
CSVFGPSGVFSGELFF
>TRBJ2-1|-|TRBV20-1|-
TGCAGTGCTAGGGGAGGCGGTGAGCAGTTCTTC
CSARGGGEQFF
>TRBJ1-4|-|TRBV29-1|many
TGCAGCGTCCCCATTGGAGCAACTAATGAAAAACTGTTTTTT
CSVPIGATNEKLFF
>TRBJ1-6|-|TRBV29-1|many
TGCAGCGTTGCCGCGCAGGGTAACTCACCCCTCCACTTT
CSVAAQGNSPLHF
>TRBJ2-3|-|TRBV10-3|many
TGTGCCATCAGTGGTTATGAGCGGGATACGCAGTATTTT
CAISGYERDTQYF
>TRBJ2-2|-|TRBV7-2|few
TGTGCCAGCAGCTTAGTTCCCACCGGGGACACCGGGGAGCTGTTTTTT
CASSLVPTGDTGELFF
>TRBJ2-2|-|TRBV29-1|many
TGCAGCGCCTCAAAGGGCAGGGCCACCGGGGAGCTGTTTTTT
CSASKGRATGELFF
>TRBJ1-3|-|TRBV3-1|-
TGTGCCAGCCGGGGGGGGCTTGGAAACACCATATATTTT
CASRGGLGNTIYF
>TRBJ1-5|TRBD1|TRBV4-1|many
TGCGCCAGCAGCCAGGTAGACAGGGTGAATCAGCCCCAGCATTTT
CASSQVDRVNQPQHF
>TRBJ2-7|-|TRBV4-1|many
TGCGCCAGCAGCCAAGCCGGGGGTAACTACGAGCAGTACTTC
CASSQAGGNYEQYF
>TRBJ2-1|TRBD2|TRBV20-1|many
TGCAGTGCTAGGGAAAATGCCGGGACTAGCGGGATGAATGAGCAGTTCTTC
CSARENAGTSGMNEQFF
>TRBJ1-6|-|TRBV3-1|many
TGTGCCAGCAGCCAATTTGGCCAGGGAGGGTCACCCCTCCACTTT
CASSQFGQGGSPLHF
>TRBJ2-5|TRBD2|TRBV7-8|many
TGTGCCAGCAGCGTCGGACTAGCGGGAGGGGGAGAGACCCAGTACTTC
CASSVGLAGGGETQYF
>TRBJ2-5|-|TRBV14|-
TGTGCCAGCAGCCAATGGGTTGGAGAGACCCAGTACTTC
CASSQWVGETQYF
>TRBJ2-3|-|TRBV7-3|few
TGTGCCAGCAGTCCTATCGCCGGAGATACGCAGTATTTT
CASSPIAGDTQYF
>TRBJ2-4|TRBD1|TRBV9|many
TGTGCCAGCAGCGTAGCCGGGACAGCCGGAAACATTCAGTACTTC
CASSVAGTAGNIQYF
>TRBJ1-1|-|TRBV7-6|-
TGTGCCAGCAGCTTAGGGAACCAGGAAGCTTTATTT
CASSLGNQEALF
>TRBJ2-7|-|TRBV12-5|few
TGTGCTAGTGGTTTGGTACTCGGCAGGACCCAGATGATGACCCGCTACGAGCAGTACTTC
CASGLVLGRTQMMTRYEQYF
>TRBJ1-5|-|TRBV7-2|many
TGTGCCAGCAGCTTATTGGGGACGTACAATCAGCCCCAGCATTTT
CASSLLGTYNQPQHF
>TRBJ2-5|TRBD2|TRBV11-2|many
TGTGCCAGCAGCTCAGGGGTACTAGCGGGCCAAGAGACCCAGTACTTC
CASSSGVLAGQETQYF
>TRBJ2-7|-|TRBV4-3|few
TGCGCCAGCAGCCAAGTAGGTCCGGCCAACTCCTACGAGCAGTACTTC
CASSQVGPANSYEQYF
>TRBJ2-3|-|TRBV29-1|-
TGCAGCGTTGGGATGGCCCAAGATACGCAGTATTTT
CSVGMAQDTQYF
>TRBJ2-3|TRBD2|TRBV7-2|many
TGTGCCAGCAGCTCCTGGACTAGCGGAGCAGATACGCAGTATTTT
CASSSWTSGADTQYF
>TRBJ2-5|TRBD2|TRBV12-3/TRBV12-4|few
TGTGCCAGCAGTTTGACTAGCGGGCCCGAGACCCAGTACTTC
CASSLTSGPETQYF
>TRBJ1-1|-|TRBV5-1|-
TGCGCCAGCACTAACGGAGAGGCGCGGAACACTGAAGCTTTCTTT
CASTNGEARNTEAFF
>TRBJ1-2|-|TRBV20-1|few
TGCAGTGCACCAATGGGCAGAGTTGTCTCCTATGGCTACAACTTC
CSAPMGRVVSYGYNF
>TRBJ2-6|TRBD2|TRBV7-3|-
TGTGCCAGCAGCGTGGACCTAGCGGGTGGGGCCAACGTCCTGACTTTC
CASSVDLAGGANVLTF
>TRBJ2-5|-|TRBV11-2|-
TGTGCCAGCAGCCCGGGACTGAGGCCTCAAGAGACCCAGTACTTC
CASSPGLRPQETQYF
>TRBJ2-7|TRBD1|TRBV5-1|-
TGCGCCAGCAGCTTGGCCCCGACAGGGAGCTCCTACGAGCAGTACTTC
CASSLAPTGSSYEQYF
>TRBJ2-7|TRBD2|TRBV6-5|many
TGTGCCAGCAGTTACTCGACGGGGGGATCCTACGAGCAGTACTTC
CASSYSTGGSYEQYF
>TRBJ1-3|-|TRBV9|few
TGTGCCAGCAGCCCTATAAGAGGGGCTGGAAACACCATATATTTT
CASSPIRGAGNTIYF
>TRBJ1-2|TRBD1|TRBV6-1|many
TGTGCCAGCAGTGACTACGGACAGGGGAAAGGCTACACCTTC
CASSDYGQGKGYTF
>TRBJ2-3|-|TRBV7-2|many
TGTGCCAGCAGCTTCCAGGCGTCGGGGACAGATACGCAGTATTTT
CASSFQASGTDTQYF
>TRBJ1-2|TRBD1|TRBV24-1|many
TGTGCCACCAGTGATCGTGGGGACAGCCTCAACTATGGCTACACCTTC
CATSDRGDSLNYGYTF
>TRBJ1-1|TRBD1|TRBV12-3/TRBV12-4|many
TGTGCCAGCAGTCGGACAGGGGGAACTGAAGCTTTCTTT
CASSRTGGTEAFF
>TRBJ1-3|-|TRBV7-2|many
TGTGCCAGCAGCTTAGCCGGGGCGAACTCTGGAAACACCATATATTTT
CASSLAGANSGNTIYF
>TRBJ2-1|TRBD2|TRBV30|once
TGTGCCTGGGGGAAAAGCGGGGGACCCTACAATGAGCAGTTCTTC
CAWGKSGGPYNEQFF
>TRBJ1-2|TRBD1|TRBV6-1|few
TGTGCCAGCAGTGAAGCGCTGGGACAGGGAGGCTATGGCTACACCTTC
CASSEALGQGGYGYTF
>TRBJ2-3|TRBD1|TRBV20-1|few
TGCAGTGCTAGAAAGGGACAGGGGTCCACAGATACGCAGTATTTT
CSARKGQGSTDTQYF
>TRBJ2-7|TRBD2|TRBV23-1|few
TGCGCCAGCGTAGGACTAGCGGGACCTTGGGAGCAGTACTTC
CASVGLAGPWEQYF
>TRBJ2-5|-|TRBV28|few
TGTGCCAGCAGTCCCCCCACGGGAGTTGAGACCCAGTACTTC
CASSPPTGVETQYF
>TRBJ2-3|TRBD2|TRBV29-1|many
TGCAGCGTGAGATCCGCCAGCGGGAGGGCCTTGGATACGCAGTATTTT
CSVRSASGRALDTQYF
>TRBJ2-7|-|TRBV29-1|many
TGCAGCGTTGCTATCGGGGGCAAAGAGCAGTACTTC
CSVAIGGKEQYF
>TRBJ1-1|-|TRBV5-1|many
TGCGCCAGCAGCTTGGCCCATGAAGCTTTCTTT
CASSLAHEAFF
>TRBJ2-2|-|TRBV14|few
TGTGCCAGCAGCCCGGGCCAAGGGAGGAAGACCGGGGAGCTGTTTTTT
CASSPGQGRKTGELFF
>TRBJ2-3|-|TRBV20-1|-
TGCAGTGCTATCGTCGGACGGAGCCATTCCACAGATACGCAGTATTTT
CSAIVGRSHSTDTQYF
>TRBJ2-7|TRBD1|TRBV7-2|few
TGTGCCAGCAGCTTCAGGGGGAACTCCTACGAGCAGTACTTC
CASSFRGNSYEQYF
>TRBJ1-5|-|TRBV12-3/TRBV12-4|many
TGTGCCAGCAGTTTAGGGGTGGGGGGCTCGAGCAATCAGCCCCAGCATTTT
CASSLGVGGSSNQPQHF
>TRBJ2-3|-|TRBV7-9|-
TGTGCCAGCAGCTTGGGCTCCCCTGGATTGGATACGCAGTATTTT
CASSLGSPGLDTQYF
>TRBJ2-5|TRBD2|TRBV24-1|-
TGTGCCACCAGTGATCGTAGCGGGAGGAGTGGAGAGACCCAGTACTTC
CATSDRSGRSGETQYF
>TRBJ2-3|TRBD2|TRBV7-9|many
TGTGCCAGCAGCTCCCGTCGGACTAGCGTTTTGGATACGCAGTATTTT
CASSSRRTSVLDTQYF
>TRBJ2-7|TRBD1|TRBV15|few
TGTGCCACCAGCAGAGGAAGACAGGGATACGAGCAGTACTTC
CATSRGRQGYEQYF